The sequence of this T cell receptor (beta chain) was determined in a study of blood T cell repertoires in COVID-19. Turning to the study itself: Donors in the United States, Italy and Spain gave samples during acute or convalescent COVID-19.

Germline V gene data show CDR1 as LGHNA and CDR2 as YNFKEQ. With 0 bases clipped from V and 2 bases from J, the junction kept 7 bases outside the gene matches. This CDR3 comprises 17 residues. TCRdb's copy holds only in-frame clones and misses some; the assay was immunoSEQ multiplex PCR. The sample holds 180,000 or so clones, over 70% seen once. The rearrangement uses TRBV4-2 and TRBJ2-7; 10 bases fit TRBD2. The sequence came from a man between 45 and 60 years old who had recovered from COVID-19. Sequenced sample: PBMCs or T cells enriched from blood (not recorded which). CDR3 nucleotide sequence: TGTGCCAGCAGCCAAGAAGGAGTAGCGGGAGGCCCCTACGAGCAGTACTTC. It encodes CASSQEGVAGGPYEQYF.